This T cell receptor beta chain appears in the sequencing data of a study of cytomegalovirus exposure and HLA in healthy donors. Turning to the study itself: T cells numbering around 180 million yielded fewer than 140 million unique TCR beta sequences in an earlier analysis.

PCR used 60 Vbeta primers and 13 Jbeta primers. TCRdb's copy holds only in-frame clones and misses some; the assay was immunoSEQ multiplex PCR. The sample holds more than 150,000 clones, around 83% seen once. Unmatched junction bases numbered 2, after V lost 3 bases and J lost 2 bases. Germline values: CDR1 GTSNPN, CDR2 SVGIG (reference sequence). The CDR3 is 13 residues long. Sequencing was performed on PBMCs. The rearrangement joins TRBV30 to TRBJ1-1; 8 bases match TRBD1. This TCR derives from a woman between 18 and 29 years old in good health and CMV-seronegative. The CDR3 nucleotides read TGTGCCTGGAGGGGACAGGTCAACACTGAAGCTTTCTTT. Encoded protein: CAWRGQVNTEAFF.